The entry that follows covers one T cell receptor beta chain sequence. The count of this clone is one. Its antigen is unknown. No much larger clone exists at a distance of one base, and base qualities are not known. The collaborating institutions used their own protocols to collect whole blood in K2EDTA tubes. Collaborator samples were shipped for TCRbeta analysis as frozen whole blood, isolated PBMCs, or DNA extracted from either sample type. The data are from a study of blood T cell repertoires in COVID-19 (dated by TCRdb to between 2020 and 2021). Context from the whole study: Collaborator samples came from the United States, Italy and Spain and covered acute and convalescent phases of COVID-19. The repertoires were released in a freely available public database intended as a resource for research on the immune response to SARS-CoV-2. The prospective study material was composed of cDNA or gDNA derived from T cells, B-cell-depleted T cells, or PBMCs. The sample metadata nearly always contained a de-identified subject ID, COVID-19 status, age in years and sex. The samples were drawn from two sources: the first 160 participants of the ongoing ImmuneRACE study, and over 1,000 subjects contributed by 6 global collaborators. HLA class I and class II types, where available, came from metadata supplied by the sample provider rather than from assay-based typing. The dataset comprised deeply sampled blood TCRbeta repertoires from subjects exposed to, actively infected with, or recovered from COVID-19. The investigation overall reported the following: Clinical and demographic metadata were provided uncurated, with the amount varying by source and participant.

TCRbeta CDR3 regions were amplified from genomic DNA by means of the immunoSEQ Assay, a bias-controlled multiplex PCR. The original pipeline was this. Within the assay, amplification of reference gene primers was used to estimate how many nucleated cells each sample contained. Sequence reads were collapsed and filtered to measure the absolute abundance of every unique TCRbeta CDR3 rearrangement. For each sample, productive Simpson clonality was calculated as the square root of Simpson's diversity index over productive rearrangements. Sourced from immuneACCESS, this table was stored by TCRdb with only in-frame sequences that have V and J called. A share of the clones is absent; for the studies checked, an unresolved V gene accounts for under half, and the remainder has no known explanation. The V and J calls and clone size were taken over from that table, and D and trimming were inferred from the DNA. In all, the sample holds 190,000 or so clones, and almost 85% of those were seen once. The top ten clones comprise 6% to 8% of the sample.

Cut back by 4 bases and 5 bases, the V and J ends lie 12 bases apart. The germline V gene encodes CDR1 SGHAT and CDR2 FQNNGV. The CDR3 sequence holds 14 residues, the cysteine and phenylalanine included. The read is trimmed to its CDR3 DNA, 42 bases read in frame from base 1. The sequencing sample was made of peripheral blood. The chain employs TRBV11-2 and TRBJ1-3; perhaps TRBD1 is the D gene, with 5 bases matching. This sequence was found in a human donor with acute or convalescent COVID-19. The donor label of this sample is uncertain. The CDR3 region: CASSSDDSRNTIYF. In nucleotides, the sequence is TGTGCCAGCAGCTCCGACGACAGCCGAAACACCATATATTTT. This CDR3, with the reference TRBV11-2 and TRBJ1-3 proteins standing in past its ends, gives the full variable domain EAGVAQSPRYKIIEKRQSVAFWCNPISGHATLYWYQQILGQGPKLLIQFQNNGVVDDSQLPKDRFSAERLKGVDSTLKIQPAKLEDSAVYLCASSSDDSRNTIYFGEGSWLTVV.